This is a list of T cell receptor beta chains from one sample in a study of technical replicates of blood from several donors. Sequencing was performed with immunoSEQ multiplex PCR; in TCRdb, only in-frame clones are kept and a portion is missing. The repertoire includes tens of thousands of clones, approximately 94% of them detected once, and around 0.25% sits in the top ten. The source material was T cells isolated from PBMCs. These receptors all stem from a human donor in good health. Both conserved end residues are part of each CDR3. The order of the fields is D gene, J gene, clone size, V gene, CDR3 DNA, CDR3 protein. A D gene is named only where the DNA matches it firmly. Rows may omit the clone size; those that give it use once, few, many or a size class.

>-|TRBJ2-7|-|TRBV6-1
TGTGCCAGCAGTGGAACGGGAGAGACAACCTACGAGCAGTACTTC
CASSGTGETTYEQYF
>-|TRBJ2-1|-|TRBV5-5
TGTGCCAGCAGCTGGGGGGGCTTCTCGTCCTCCTACAATGAGCAGTTCTTC
CASSWGGFSSSYNEQFF
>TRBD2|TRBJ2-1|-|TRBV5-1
TGCGCCAGCAGCTCGGGAGGGCCTTCTAATGAGCAGTTCTTC
CASSSGGPSNEQFF
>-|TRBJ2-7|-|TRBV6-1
TGTGCCAGCAGTGGCGGAAGGCTAAGATACGAGCAGTACTTC
CASSGGRLRYEQYF
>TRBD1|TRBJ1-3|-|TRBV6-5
TGTGCCAGCAGTTACAGACAGGGCTGGAGTGGAAACACCATATATTTT
CASSYRQGWSGNTIYF
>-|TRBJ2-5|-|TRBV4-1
TGCGCCAGCAGCCAAGAGTTCTCGGGGTTCGAGACCCAGTACTTC
CASSQEFSGFETQYF
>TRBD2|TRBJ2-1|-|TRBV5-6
TGTGCCAGCAGCTTGTCGGTAGCGGGGGTCTCCTACAATGAGCAGTTCTTC
CASSLSVAGVSYNEQFF
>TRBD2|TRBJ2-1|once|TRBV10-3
TGTGCCATCAGTGACCTAGCGGGGAGGCAAGCACTGTCCTACAATGAGCAGTTCTTC
CAISDLAGRQALSYNEQFF
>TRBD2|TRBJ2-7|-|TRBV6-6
TGTGCCAGCAGTTACTTAGCGGGGGGTGGCTACGAGCAGTACTTC
CASSYLAGGGYEQYF
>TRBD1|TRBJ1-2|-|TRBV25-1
TGTGCCAGCAGTTACACCGGACAGGGGGCCTATGGCTACACCTTC
CASSYTGQGAYGYTF
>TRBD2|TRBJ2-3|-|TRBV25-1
TGTGCCAGCAGCCCGGGAGGGAGCACAGATACGCAGTATTTT
CASSPGGSTDTQYF
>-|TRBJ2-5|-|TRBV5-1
TGCGCCAGCAGCTTGGCCTACAGTGACGCTGTTAAAGAGACCCAGTACTTC
CASSLAYSDAVKETQYF
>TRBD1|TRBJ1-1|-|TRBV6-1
TGTGCCAGCAGAGAGAGTTGGACAGGGGACACTGAAGCTTTCTTT
CASRESWTGDTEAFF
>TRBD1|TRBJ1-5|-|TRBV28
TGTGCCAGCAATACAGGGACAGATCAGCCCCAGCATTTT
CASNTGTDQPQHF
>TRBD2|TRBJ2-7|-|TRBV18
TGTGCCAGTCGGGGAGGGCCCTACGAGCAGTACTTC
CASRGGPYEQYF
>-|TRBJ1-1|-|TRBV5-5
TGTGCCAGCAGCGCATTGACAGCCTCCACTGAAGCTTTCTTT
CASSALTASTEAFF
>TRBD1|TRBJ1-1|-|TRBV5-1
TGCGCCAGCAGCCAGGACAGGGTAAGGACTGAAGCTTTCTTT
CASSQDRVRTEAFF
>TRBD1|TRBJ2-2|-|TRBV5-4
TGTGCCAGCAGCTTAATGAAACACCGGGACAGACTCGCGAACACCGGGGAGCTGTTTTTT
CASSLMKHRDRLANTGELFF
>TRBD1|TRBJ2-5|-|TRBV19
TGTGCCAGTAGTGGGTGGGGGACAGTATCGGCGGAGACCCAGTACTTC
CASSGWGTVSAETQYF
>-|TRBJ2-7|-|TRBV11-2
TGTGCCAGCAGCTCCGTCTACGAGCAGTACTTC
CASSSVYEQYF